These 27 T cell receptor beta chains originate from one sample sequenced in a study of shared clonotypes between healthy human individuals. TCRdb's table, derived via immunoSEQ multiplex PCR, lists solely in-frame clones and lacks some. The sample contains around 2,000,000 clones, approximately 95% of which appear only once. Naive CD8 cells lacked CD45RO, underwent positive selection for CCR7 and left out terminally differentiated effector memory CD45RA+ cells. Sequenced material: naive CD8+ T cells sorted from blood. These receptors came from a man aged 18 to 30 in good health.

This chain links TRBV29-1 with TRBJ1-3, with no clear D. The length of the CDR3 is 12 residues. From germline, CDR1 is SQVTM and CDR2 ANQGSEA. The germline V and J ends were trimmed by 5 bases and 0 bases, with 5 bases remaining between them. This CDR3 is CSVSSSGNTIYF. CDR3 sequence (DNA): TGCAGCGTTAGTAGCTCTGGAAACACCATATATTTT.

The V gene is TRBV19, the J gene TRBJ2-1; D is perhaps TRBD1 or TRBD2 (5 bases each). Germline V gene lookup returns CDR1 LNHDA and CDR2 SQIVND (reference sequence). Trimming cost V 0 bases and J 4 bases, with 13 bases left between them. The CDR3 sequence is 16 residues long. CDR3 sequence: CASSIDPGTVYNEQFF. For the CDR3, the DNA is TGTGCCAGTAGTATAGATCCCGGGACCGTATACAATGAGCAGTTCTTC.

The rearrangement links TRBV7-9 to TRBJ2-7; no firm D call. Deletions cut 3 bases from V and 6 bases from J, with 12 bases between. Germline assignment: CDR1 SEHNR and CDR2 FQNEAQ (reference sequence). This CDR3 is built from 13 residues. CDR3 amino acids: CASSFLTPSEQYF. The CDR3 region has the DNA TGTGCCAGCAGCTTTTTAACCCCTAGCGAGCAGTACTTC.

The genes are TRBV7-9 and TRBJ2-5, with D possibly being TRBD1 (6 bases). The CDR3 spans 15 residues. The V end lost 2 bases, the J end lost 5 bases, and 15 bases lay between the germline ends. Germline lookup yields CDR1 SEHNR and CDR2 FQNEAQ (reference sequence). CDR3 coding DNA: TGTGCCAGCAGCTTAATTAGACAGGTCGGGGAGACCCAGTACTTC. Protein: CASSLIRQVGETQYF.

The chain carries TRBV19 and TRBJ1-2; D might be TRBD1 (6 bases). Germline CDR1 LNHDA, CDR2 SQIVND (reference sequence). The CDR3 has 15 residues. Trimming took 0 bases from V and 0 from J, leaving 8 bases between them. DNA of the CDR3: TGTGCCAGTAGTATAGACCGGGACACTAACTATGGCTACACCTTC. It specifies CASSIDRDTNYGYTF. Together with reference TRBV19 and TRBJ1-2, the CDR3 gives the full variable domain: DGGITQSPKYLFRKEGQNVTLSCEQNLNHDAMYWYRQDPGQGLRLIYYSQIVNDFQKGDIAEGYSVSREKKESFPLTVTSAQKNPTAFYLCASSIDRDTNYGYTFGSGTRLTVV.

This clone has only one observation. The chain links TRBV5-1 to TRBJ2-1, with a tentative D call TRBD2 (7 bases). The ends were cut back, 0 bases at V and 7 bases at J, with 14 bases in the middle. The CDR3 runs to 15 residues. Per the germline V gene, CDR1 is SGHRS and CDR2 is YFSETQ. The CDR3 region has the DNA TGCGCCAGCAGCTTGGCTCGGGGGGCTGTTAATGAGCAGTTCTTC. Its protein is CASSLARGAVNEQFF.

CDR3 DNA sequence: TGCGCCAGCACTTTTGGACAGGGACCTTCCTACGAGCAGTACTTC. Translating it yields CASTFGQGPSYEQYF. The chain links TRBV10-2 to TRBJ2-7; 8 bases agree with TRBD1. Germline values: CDR1 WSHSY, CDR2 SAAADI. The CDR3 sequence is 15 residues long. V shed 7 bases and J 1 base; nucleotides not matched to a gene: 9.

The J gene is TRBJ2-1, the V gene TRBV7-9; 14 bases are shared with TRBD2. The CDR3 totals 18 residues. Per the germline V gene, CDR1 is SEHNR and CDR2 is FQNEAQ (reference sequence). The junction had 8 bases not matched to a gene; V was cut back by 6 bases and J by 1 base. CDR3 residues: CASSPGTSGGLSYNEQFF. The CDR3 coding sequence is TGTGCCAGCAGTCCCGGGACTAGCGGGGGCCTTTCCTACAATGAGCAGTTCTTC.

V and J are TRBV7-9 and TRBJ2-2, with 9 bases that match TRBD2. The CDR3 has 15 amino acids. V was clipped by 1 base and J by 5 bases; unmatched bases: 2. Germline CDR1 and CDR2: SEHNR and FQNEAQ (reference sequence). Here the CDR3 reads CASSLDSGRTGELFF. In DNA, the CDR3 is TGTGCCAGCAGCTTAGATAGCGGGAGAACCGGGGAGCTGTTTTTT.

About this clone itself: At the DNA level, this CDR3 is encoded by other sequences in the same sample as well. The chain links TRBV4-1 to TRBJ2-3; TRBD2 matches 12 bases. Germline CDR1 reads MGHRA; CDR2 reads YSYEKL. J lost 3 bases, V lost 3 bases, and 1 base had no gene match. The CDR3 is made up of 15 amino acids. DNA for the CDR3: TGCGCCAGCAGCCAGCTAGCGGGAGGGACAGATACGCAGTATTTT. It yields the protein CASSQLAGGTDTQYF.

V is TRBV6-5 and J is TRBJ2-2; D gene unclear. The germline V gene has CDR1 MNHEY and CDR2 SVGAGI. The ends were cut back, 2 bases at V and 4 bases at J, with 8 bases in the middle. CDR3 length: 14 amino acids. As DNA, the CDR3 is TGTGCCAGCAGTTACCCCGGGTCCACCGGGGAGCTGTTTTTT. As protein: CASSYPGSTGELFF.

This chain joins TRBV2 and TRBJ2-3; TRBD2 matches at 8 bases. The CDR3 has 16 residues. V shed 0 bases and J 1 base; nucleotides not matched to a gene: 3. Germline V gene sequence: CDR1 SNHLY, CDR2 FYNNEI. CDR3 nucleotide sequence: TGTGCCAGCAGTGAAGCACTAGCGGAAGGCACAGATACGCAGTATTTT. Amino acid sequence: CASSEALAEGTDTQYF.

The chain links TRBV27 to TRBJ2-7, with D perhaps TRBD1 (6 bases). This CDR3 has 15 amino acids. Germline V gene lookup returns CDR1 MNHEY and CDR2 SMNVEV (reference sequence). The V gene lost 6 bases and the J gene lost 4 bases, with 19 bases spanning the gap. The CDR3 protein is CASSAQGPALYEQYF. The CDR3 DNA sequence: TGTGCCAGCAGCGCTCAGGGGCCGGCCCTTTACGAGCAGTACTTC.

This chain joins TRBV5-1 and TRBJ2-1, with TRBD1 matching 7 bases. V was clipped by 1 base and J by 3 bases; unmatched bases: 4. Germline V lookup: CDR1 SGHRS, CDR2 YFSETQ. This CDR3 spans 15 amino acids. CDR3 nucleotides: TGCGCCAGCAGCTTGAGGACAGGCAGCTACAATGAGCAGTTCTTC. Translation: CASSLRTGSYNEQFF.

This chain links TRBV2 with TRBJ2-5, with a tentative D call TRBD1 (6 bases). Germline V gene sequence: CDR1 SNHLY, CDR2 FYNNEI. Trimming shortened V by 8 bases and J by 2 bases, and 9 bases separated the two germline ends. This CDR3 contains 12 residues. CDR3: CASATGQETQYF. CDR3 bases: TGTGCCAGCGCGACAGGTCAAGAGACCCAGTACTTC.

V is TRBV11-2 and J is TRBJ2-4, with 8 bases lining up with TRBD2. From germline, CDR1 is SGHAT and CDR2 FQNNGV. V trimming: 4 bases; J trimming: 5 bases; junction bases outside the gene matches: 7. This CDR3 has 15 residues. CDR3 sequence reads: CASSSFGSGENIQYF. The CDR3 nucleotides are TGTGCCAGCAGCTCCTTCGGTAGCGGGGAAAACATTCAGTACTTC.

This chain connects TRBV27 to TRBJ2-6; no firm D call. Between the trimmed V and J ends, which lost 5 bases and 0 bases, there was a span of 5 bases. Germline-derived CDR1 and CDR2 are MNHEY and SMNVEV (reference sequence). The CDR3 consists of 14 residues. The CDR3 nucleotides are TGTGCCAGCAGTATGTACTCTGGGGCCAACGTCCTGACTTTC. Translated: CASSMYSGANVLTF.

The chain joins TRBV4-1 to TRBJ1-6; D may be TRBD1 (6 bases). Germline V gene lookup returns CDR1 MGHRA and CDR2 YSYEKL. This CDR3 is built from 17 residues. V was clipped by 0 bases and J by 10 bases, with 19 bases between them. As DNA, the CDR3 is TGCGCCAGCAGCCAAGATCCCTTGTGGGGGGCCGGGTCACCCCTCCACTTT. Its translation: CASSQDPLWGAGSPLHF.

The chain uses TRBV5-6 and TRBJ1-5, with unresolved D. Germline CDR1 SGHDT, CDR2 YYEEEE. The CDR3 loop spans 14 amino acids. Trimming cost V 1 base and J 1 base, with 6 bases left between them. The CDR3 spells CASSLRWSNQPQHF. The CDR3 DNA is TGTGCCAGCAGCTTGAGGTGGAGCAATCAGCCCCAGCATTTT.

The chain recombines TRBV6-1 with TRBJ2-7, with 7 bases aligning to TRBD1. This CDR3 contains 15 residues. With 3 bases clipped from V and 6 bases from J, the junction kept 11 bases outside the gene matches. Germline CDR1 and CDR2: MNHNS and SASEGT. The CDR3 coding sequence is TGTGCCAGCAGTGATCTGACAGGGTTAGGTCGCGAGCAGTACTTC. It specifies CASSDLTGLGREQYF.

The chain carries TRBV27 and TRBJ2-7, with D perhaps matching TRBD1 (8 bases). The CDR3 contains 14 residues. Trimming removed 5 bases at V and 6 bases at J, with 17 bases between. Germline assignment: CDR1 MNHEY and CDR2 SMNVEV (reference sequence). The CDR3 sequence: CASSDWTGRGEQYF. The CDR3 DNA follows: TGTGCCAGCAGTGACTGGACAGGGAGGGGCGAGCAGTACTTC.

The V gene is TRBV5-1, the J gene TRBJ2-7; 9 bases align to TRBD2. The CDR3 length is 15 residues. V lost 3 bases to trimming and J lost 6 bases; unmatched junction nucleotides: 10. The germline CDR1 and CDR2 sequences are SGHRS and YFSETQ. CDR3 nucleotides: TGCGCCAGCAGCTCGGCGGGAGGGCCTTATTTCGAGCAGTACTTC. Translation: CASSSAGGPYFEQYF.

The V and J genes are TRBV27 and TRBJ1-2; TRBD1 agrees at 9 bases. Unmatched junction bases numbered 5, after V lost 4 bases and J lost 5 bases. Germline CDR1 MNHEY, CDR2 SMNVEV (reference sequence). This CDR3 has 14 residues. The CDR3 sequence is CASSYTGQGYGYTF. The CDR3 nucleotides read TGTGCCAGCAGTTACACGGGACAGGGATATGGCTACACCTTC.

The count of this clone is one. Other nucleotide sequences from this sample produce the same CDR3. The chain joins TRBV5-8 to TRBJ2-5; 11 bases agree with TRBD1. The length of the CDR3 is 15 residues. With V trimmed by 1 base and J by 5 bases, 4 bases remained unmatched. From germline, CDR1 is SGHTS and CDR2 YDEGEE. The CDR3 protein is CASSLPRDRGETQYF. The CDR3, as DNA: TGTGCCAGCAGCTTGCCCCGGGACAGGGGGGAGACCCAGTACTTC.

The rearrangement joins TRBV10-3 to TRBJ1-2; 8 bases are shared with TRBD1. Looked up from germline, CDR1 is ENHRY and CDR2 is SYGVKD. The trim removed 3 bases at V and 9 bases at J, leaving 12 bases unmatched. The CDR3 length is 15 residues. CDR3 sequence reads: CAISESYSGGLSYTF. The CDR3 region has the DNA TGTGCCATCAGTGAATCGTATTCAGGGGGCCTAAGCTACACCTTC.

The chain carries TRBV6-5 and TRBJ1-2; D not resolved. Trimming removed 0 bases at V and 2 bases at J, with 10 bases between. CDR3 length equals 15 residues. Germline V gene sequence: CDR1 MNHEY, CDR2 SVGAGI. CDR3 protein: CASSYSHTVNYGYTF. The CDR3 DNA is TGTGCCAGCAGTTACTCACATACCGTGAACTATGGCTACACCTTC.

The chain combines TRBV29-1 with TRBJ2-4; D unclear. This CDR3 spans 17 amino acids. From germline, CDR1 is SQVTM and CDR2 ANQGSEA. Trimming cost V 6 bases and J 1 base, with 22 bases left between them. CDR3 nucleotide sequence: TGCAGCGTAGAGGAAGGAGACACCCCGACCGCCAAAAACATTCAGTACTTC. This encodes CSVEEGDTPTAKNIQYF.